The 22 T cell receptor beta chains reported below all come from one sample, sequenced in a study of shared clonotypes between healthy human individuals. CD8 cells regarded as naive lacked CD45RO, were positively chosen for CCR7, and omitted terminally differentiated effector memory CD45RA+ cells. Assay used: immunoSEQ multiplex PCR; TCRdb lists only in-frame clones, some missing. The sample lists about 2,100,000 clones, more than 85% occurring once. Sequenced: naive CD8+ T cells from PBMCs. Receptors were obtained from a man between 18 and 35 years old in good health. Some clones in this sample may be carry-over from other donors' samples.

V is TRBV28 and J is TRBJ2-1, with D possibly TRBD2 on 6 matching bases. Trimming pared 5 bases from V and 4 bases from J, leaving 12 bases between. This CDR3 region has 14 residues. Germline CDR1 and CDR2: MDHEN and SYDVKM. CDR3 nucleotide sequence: TGTGCCAGCAGTCCCGGGAGCGAGTACAATGAGCAGTTCTTC. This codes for CASSPGSEYNEQFF.

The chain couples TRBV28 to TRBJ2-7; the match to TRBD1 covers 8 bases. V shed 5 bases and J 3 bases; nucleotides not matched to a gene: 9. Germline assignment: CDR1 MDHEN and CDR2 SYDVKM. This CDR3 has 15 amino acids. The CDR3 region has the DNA TGTGCCAGCAGTCAGGACAGGGAGGTAAACTACGAGCAGTACTTC. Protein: CASSQDREVNYEQYF. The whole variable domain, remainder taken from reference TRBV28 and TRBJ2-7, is DVKVTQSSRYLVKRTGEKVFLECVQDMDHENMFWYRQDPGLGLRLIYFSYDVKMKEKGDIPEGYSVSREKKERFSLILESASTNQTSMYLCASSQDREVNYEQYFGPGTRLTVT.

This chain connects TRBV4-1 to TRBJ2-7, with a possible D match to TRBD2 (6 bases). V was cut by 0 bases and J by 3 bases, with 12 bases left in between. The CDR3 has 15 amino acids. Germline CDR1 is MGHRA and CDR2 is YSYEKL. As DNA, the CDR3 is TGCGCCAGCAGCCAAGACCTGGGACTGAACTACGAGCAGTACTTC. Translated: CASSQDLGLNYEQYF.

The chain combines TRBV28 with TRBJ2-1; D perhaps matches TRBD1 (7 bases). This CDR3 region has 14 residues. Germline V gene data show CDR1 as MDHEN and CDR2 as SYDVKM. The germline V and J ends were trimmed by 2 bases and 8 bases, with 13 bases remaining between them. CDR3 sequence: CASSLILRGDEQFF. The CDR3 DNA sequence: TGTGCCAGCAGTTTAATTCTCAGGGGGGATGAGCAGTTCTTC.

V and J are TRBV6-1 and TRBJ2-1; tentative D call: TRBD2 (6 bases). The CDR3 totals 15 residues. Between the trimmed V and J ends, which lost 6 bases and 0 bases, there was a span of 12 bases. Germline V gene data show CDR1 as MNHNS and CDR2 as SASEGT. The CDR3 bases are TGTGCCAGCAGCGGTCGGGGGAGCTCCTACAATGAGCAGTTCTTC. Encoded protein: CASSGRGSSYNEQFF.

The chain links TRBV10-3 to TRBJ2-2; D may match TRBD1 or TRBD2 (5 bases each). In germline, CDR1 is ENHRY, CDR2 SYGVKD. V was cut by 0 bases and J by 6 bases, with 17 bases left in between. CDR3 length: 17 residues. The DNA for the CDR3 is TGTGCCATCAGTGAGTCCAGGACCATCGGGACGGCCGGGGAGCTGTTTTTT. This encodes CAISESRTIGTAGELFF.

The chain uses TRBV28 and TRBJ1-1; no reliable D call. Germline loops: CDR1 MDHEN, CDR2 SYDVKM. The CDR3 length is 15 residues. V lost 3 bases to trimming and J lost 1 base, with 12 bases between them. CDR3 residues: CASSFWAGGNTEAFF. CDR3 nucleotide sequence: TGTGCCAGCAGTTTTTGGGCAGGAGGGAACACTGAAGCTTTCTTT.

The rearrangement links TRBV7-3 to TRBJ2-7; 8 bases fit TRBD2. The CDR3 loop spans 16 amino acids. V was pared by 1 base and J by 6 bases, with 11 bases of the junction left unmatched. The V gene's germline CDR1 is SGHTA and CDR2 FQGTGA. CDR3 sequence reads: CASSLIRGTSKGEQYF. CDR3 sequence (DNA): TGTGCCAGCAGCTTAATTCGCGGGACTAGTAAAGGCGAGCAGTACTTC.

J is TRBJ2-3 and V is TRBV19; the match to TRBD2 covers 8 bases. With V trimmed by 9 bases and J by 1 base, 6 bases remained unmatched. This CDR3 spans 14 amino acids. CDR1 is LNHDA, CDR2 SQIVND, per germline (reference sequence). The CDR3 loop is CASRPGLGTDTQYF. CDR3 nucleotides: TGTGCCAGCCGACCGGGACTAGGCACAGATACGCAGTATTTT.

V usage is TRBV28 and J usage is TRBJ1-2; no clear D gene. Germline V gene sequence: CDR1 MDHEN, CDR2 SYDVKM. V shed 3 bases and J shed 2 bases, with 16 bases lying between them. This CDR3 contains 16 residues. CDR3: CASSFPGIFLNYGYTF. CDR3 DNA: TGTGCCAGCAGTTTCCCCGGGATTTTTTTAAACTATGGCTACACCTTC.

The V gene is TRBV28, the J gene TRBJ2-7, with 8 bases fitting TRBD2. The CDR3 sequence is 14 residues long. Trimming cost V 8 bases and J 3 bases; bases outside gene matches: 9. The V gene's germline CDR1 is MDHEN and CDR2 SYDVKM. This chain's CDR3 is CASDGGAGGYEQYF. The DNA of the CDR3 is TGTGCCAGCGACGGAGGGGCGGGGGGCTACGAGCAGTACTTC.

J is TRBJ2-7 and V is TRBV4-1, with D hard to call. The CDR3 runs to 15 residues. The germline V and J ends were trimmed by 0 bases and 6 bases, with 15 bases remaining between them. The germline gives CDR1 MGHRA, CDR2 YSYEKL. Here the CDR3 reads CASSQDPAGLSEQYF. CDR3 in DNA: TGCGCCAGCAGCCAAGATCCGGCCGGGCTCTCCGAGCAGTACTTC.

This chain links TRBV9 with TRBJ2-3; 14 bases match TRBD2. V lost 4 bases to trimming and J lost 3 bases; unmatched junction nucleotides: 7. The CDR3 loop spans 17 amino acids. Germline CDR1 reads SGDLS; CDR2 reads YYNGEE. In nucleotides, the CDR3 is TGTGCCAGCAGCACCCCGACTAGCGGGAGGGGGACAGATACGCAGTATTTT. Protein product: CASSTPTSGRGTDTQYF.

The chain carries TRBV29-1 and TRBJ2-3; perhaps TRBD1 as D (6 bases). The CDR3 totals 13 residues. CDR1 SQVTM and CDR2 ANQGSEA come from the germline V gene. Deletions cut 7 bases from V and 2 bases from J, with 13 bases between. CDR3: CSGWTDLTDTQYF. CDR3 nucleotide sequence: TGCAGCGGATGGACAGACCTCACAGATACGCAGTATTTT.

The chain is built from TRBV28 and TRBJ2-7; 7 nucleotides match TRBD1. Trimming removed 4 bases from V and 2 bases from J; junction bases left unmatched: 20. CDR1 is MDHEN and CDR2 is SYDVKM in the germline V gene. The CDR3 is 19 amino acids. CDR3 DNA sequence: TGTGCCAGCAGTTCGGCCCGGTACTCTTCGACAGGGTTTACCTACGAGCAGTACTTC. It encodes CASSSARYSSTGFTYEQYF.

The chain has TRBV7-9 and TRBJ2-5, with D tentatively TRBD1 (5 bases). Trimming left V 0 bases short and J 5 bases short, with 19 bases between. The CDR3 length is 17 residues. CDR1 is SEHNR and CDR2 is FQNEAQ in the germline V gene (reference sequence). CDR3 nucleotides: TGTGCCAGCAGCTTAGCGTTCGGACATCCCCCGGTGGAGACCCAGTACTTC. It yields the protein CASSLAFGHPPVETQYF.

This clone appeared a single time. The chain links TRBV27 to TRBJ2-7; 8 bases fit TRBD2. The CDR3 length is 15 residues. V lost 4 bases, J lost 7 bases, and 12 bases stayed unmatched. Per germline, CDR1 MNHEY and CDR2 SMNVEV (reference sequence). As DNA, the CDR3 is TGTGCCAGCAGTTCCCCCCTCGGGGGGGGGTTTGAGCAGTACTTC. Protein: CASSSPLGGGFEQYF.

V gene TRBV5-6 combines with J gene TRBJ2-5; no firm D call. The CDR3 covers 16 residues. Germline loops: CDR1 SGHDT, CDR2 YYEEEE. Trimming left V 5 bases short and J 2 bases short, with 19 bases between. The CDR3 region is CASSFGTAGQQETQYF. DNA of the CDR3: TGTGCCAGCAGTTTTGGTACCGCAGGCCAACAAGAGACCCAGTACTTC.

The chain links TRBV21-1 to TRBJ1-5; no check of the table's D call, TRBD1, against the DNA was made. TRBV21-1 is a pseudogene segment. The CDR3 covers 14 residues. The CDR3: CASSKQGQGQPQHF. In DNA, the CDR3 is TGTGCCAGCAGCAAACAGGGTCAGGGCCAGCCCCAGCATTTT.

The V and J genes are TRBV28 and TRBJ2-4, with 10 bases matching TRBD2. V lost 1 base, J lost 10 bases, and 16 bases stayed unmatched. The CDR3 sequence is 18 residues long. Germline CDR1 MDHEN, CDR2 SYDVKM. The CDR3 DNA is TGTGCCAGCAGTTTATTCAGGGATCTGGGGACTAGCGCTGCTATTCAGTACTTC. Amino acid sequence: CASSLFRDLGTSAAIQYF.

The CDR3 DNA is TGTGCCAGCCACAACGTCCGGGGGGACACAGATACGCAGTATTTT. It specifies CASHNVRGDTDTQYF. The chain is built from TRBV28 and TRBJ2-3; TRBD2 matches at 7 bases. The CDR3 contains 15 residues. The junction had 10 bases not matched to a gene; V was cut back by 8 bases and J by 2 bases. Germline V gene data show CDR1 as MDHEN and CDR2 as SYDVKM.

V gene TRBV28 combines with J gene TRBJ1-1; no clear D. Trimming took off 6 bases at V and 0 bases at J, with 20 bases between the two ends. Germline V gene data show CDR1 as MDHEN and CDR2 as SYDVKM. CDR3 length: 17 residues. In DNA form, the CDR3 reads TGTGCCAGCAGCCCATCCTTAGGGAGTCTCATGAACACTGAAGCTTTCTTT. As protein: CASSPSLGSLMNTEAFF.